One and the same sample provided the 5 T cell receptor beta chains below, sequenced in a study of T cells in Graves' hyperthyroidism and ophthalmopathy. RNA transcripts yielded amplified TCR beta CDR3 regions. The TCR CDR3 first-round RT-PCR relied on the HTBI primer set. TCRdb re-analysed the multiplex PCR reads in MiXCR, keeping a single row per CDR3 protein. The sample lists more than 350,000 distinct CDR3 sequences, more than 14% seen once, with about 19% in the top ten. The sequenced material came from blood. The receptor set was obtained from a woman aged 25 to 45 with Graves' ophthalmopathy.

Points on this clonotype: Since the CDR3 does not end with the conserved phenylalanine or tryptophan, this likely comes from a read error. The chain carries TRBV6-1 and TRBJ1-6; no firm D call. Germline values: CDR1 MNHNS, CDR2 SASEGT. The CDR3 sequence is 14 residues long. CDR3: CASREGHLSSPLHL. CDR3 bases: TGTGCCAGCAGAGAAGGCCATCTCAGTTCACCCCTCCACCTT.

This clonotype has ten or more counts. V gene TRBV28 combines with J gene TRBJ2-2, with 8 bases matching TRBD2. Germline V lookup: CDR1 MDHEN, CDR2 SYDVKM. The J segment lost 2 bases and the V segment lost 2 bases, leaving 4 bases of the junction unmatched. The CDR3 totals 16 residues. CDR3 amino acids: CASSLGGGFNTGELFF. The CDR3 bases are TGTGCCAGCAGTTTAGGCGGGGGGTTTAACACCGGGGAGCTGTTTTTT.

The J gene is TRBJ2-7, the V gene TRBV5-6; the D gene is possibly TRBD2 (6 bases). CDR1 and CDR2 from the germline V gene are SGHDT and YYEEEE. V lost 0 bases to trimming and J lost 6 bases, with 22 bases between them. This CDR3 is 17 amino acids long. In DNA form, the CDR3 reads TGTGCCAGCAGCTTGGCTACTGTGGGGAGGCGGTCAGTCGAGCAGTACTTC. Translation gives CASSLATVGRRSVEQYF.

This clonotype was recorded many times. CDR3 DNA sequence: TGTGCCAGCAAATTGGGGCATAGCTCCTACGAGCAGTACTTC. It specifies CASKLGHSSYEQYF. This rearrangement joins TRBV2 to TRBJ2-7, with D possibly TRBD1 on 5 matching bases. Per germline, CDR1 SNHLY and CDR2 FYNNEI. The CDR3 is 14 amino acids. Trimming shortened V by 7 bases and J by 0 bases, and 13 bases separated the two germline ends.

This clonotype was observed at least ten times. This chain joins TRBV12-3 or TRBV12-4 and TRBJ2-5; D unresolved. Trimming cost V 6 bases and J 4 bases, with 9 bases left between them. The CDR3 totals 12 residues. The CDR3 nucleotides read TGTGCCAGCAGCTTAACCGGAGAGACCCAGTACTTC. It encodes CASSLTGETQYF.